This is a list of T cell receptor beta chains from one sample in a study of blood T cell repertoires in COVID-19. The protocol was immunoSEQ multiplex PCR, while the TCRdb copy is restricted to in-frame clones and leaves out a portion. The data contain a few hundred thousand clones, about four fifths of them singletons. Sequencing used peripheral blood. The source of these receptors is a person aged 65 to 85 with COVID-19, enrolled during active disease. CDR3s include the opening cysteine and the closing phenylalanine or tryptophan. D genes are given only for firm matches. Size tells how often a clone was seen (once, few, many) or the class of an expanded clone, and some rows leave it out.

V: TRBV2
J: TRBJ1-1
D: TRBD1
size: .
DNA: TGTGCCAGCAGCGAGACAGGGGTTGTTGAAGCTTTCTTT
CDR3: CASSETGVVEAFF

V: TRBV9
J: TRBJ1-3
D: .
size: .
DNA: TGTGCCAGCAGCGTAGAGCCGGGTCCATGGGGAAACACCATATATTTT
CDR3: CASSVEPGPWGNTIYF

V: TRBV10-3
J: TRBJ2-1
D: .
size: .
DNA: TGTGCCATCAGTGACCGACAGCAGACAAATGAGCAGTTCTTC
CDR3: CAISDRQQTNEQFF

V: TRBV19
J: TRBJ2-1
D: TRBD2
size: .
DNA: TGTGCCAGTAGTAAGGGAAAACTAGCGGGGAACAATGAGCAGTTCTTC
CDR3: CASSKGKLAGNNEQFF

V: TRBV28
J: TRBJ1-6
D: .
size: few
DNA: TGTGCCAGCAGTCCCTCAACCCGGGACTCCTGCCACTTT
CDR3: CASSPSTRDSCHF

V: TRBV7-9
J: TRBJ1-6
D: TRBD1
size: .
DNA: TGTGCCAGCAGCTTCATCGACAGGGGCCACAATAATTCACCCCTCCACTTT
CDR3: CASSFIDRGHNNSPLHF

V: TRBV7-6
J: TRBJ2-7
D: TRBD1
size: .
DNA: TGTGCCAGCAGCTTACCTCCCGGACAGGGATCCTACGAGCAGTACTTC
CDR3: CASSLPPGQGSYEQYF

V: TRBV27
J: TRBJ2-1
D: TRBD2
size: .
DNA: TGTGCCAGCAGTCCTCCCCTGGGACGGGGGGAGGGCTACAATGAGCAGTTCTTC
CDR3: CASSPPLGRGEGYNEQFF

V: TRBV18
J: TRBJ1-4
D: .
size: once
DNA: TGTGCCAGCTCACCAAGGGGACAAGCTAATGAAAAACTGTTTTTT
CDR3: CASSPRGQANEKLFF

V: TRBV7-2
J: TRBJ2-2
D: TRBD1
size: once
DNA: TGTGCCAGCAGCTTATTTGGCAGGGGGATTGCCGGGGAGCTGTTTTTT
CDR3: CASSLFGRGIAGELFF

V: TRBV6-2/TRBV6-3
J: TRBJ1-2
D: TRBD1
size: once
DNA: TGTGCCAGCAGTTACCGCGGGCAGGGGGGCTATGGCTACACCTTC
CDR3: CASSYRGQGGYGYTF

V: TRBV6-6
J: TRBJ1-2
D: .
size: .
DNA: TGTGCCAGCAGTTATTTATCCTATGGCTACACCTTC
CDR3: CASSYLSYGYTF

V: TRBV2
J: TRBJ2-3
D: .
size: .
DNA: TGTGCCAGCAGTATGGAGACTAGCACAGATACGCAGTATTTT
CDR3: CASSMETSTDTQYF

V: TRBV7-3
J: TRBJ2-2
D: TRBD2
size: .
DNA: TGTGCCAGCAGCGTACGGGGGGTGAACACCGGGGAGCTGTTTTTT
CDR3: CASSVRGVNTGELFF

V: TRBV5-5
J: TRBJ1-5
D: TRBD1
size: .
DNA: TGTGCCAGCAGCCTCGCAGGGGGCGGTGGCAATCAGCCCCAGCATTTT
CDR3: CASSLAGGGGNQPQHF

V: TRBV11-2
J: TRBJ2-7
D: .
size: .
DNA: TGTGCCAGCAGCTCAATCTCCTACGAGCAGTACTTC
CDR3: CASSSISYEQYF

V: TRBV4-1
J: TRBJ1-6
D: .
size: .
DNA: TGCGCCAGCAGCCAAGAGACACGCCCGTCTAATTCACCCCTCCACTTT
CDR3: CASSQETRPSNSPLHF

V: TRBV28
J: TRBJ1-2
D: .
size: .
DNA: TGTGCCAGCAGTTTATCAGGTTATGAAGGCTACACCTTC
CDR3: CASSLSGYEGYTF

V: TRBV7-2
J: TRBJ2-1
D: TRBD1
size: .
DNA: TGTGCCAGCAGCCGCCTAGGGGGCCTCGATGAGCAGTTCTTC
CDR3: CASSRLGGLDEQFF

V: TRBV6-1
J: TRBJ1-6
D: .
size: .
DNA: TGTGCCAGCAGCCAAGGGGGGGCACCCCTCCACTTT
CDR3: CASSQGGAPLHF

V: TRBV21-1
J: TRBJ1-1
D: .
size: once
DNA: TGTGCCAGCAGCAATAGCGGTGGTGCTTTCTTT
CDR3: CASSNSGGAFF

V: TRBV27
J: TRBJ2-1
D: .
size: .
DNA: TGTGCCAGCAGGCCCCGGGGGACGGAGTGGTTCTTC
CDR3: CASRPRGTEWFF

V: TRBV3-1/TRBV3-2
J: TRBJ2-7
D: TRBD2
size: once
DNA: TGTGCCAGCAGCCTGGGACGGGGGGACGAGCAGTACTTC
CDR3: CASSLGRGDEQYF

V: TRBV11-2
J: TRBJ2-3
D: .
size: .
DNA: TGTGCCAGCACCTGGTGGACAAACACAGATACGCAGTATTTT
CDR3: CASTWWTNTDTQYF

V: TRBV19
J: TRBJ1-4
D: .
size: .
DNA: TGTGCCAGTAGTATTGGAGGTAATGAAAAACTGTTTTTT
CDR3: CASSIGGNEKLFF

V: TRBV19
J: TRBJ1-4
D: .
size: .
DNA: TGTGCCAGTAGCAAAACAGCTACTCCAAATGAAAAACTGTTTTTT
CDR3: CASSKTATPNEKLFF

V: TRBV5-1
J: TRBJ2-2
D: TRBD2
size: .
DNA: TGCGCCAGCAGCCCCAGACTAGCGGGAGGCACCGGGGAGCTGTTTTTT
CDR3: CASSPRLAGGTGELFF

V: TRBV11-1
J: TRBJ2-7
D: .
size: .
DNA: TGTGCCAGCAGCTTAGCGTGGGGTTCAGGGTACGAGCAGTACTTC
CDR3: CASSLAWGSGYEQYF

V: TRBV5-1
J: TRBJ2-5
D: .
size: .
DNA: TGCGCCAGCAGCACCTCCGGGACACGCCAAGAGACCCAGTACTTC
CDR3: CASSTSGTRQETQYF

V: TRBV6-5
J: TRBJ2-1
D: TRBD2
size: .
DNA: TGTGCCAGCAGTTGGGCCGTAGCGGGAACGGGCAATGAGCAGTTCTTC
CDR3: CASSWAVAGTGNEQFF

V: TRBV3-1/TRBV3-2
J: TRBJ2-3
D: TRBD2
size: once
DNA: TGTGCCAGCAGCCACCCGACTAGCGGGGGGATAGATACGCAGTATTTT
CDR3: CASSHPTSGGIDTQYF

V: TRBV18
J: TRBJ1-4
D: .
size: few
DNA: TGTGCCAGCTCAGGCGTTGGGGGGGCAGCTGAAAAACTGTTTTTT
CDR3: CASSGVGGAAEKLFF

V: TRBV10-3
J: TRBJ2-1
D: TRBD2
size: .
DNA: TGTGCCATCAGTGAGTCAAGGGCTAGCGGGAGAGATGAGCAGTTCTTC
CDR3: CAISESRASGRDEQFF

V: TRBV7-9
J: TRBJ1-5
D: .
size: once
DNA: TGTGCCAGCAGCTTAGATTTCGGGAATCAGCCCCAGCATTTT
CDR3: CASSLDFGNQPQHF

V: TRBV5-1
J: TRBJ2-3
D: .
size: many
DNA: TGCGCCAGCAGCTTGGGCAGGGGAAGGACAGATACGCAGTATTTT
CDR3: CASSLGRGRTDTQYF

V: TRBV28
J: TRBJ1-1
D: .
size: .
DNA: TGTGCCAGCGGCGTTGGGGGGTACACTGAAGCTTTCTTT
CDR3: CASGVGGYTEAFF

V: TRBV19
J: TRBJ1-4
D: .
size: .
DNA: TGTGCCAGTAGTATAAATCCAAATGAAAAACTGTTTTTT
CDR3: CASSINPNEKLFF

V: TRBV7-2
J: TRBJ2-5
D: .
size: .
DNA: TGTGCCAGCAGTTACGGACTGGTAGAGACCCAGTACTTC
CDR3: CASSYGLVETQYF

V: TRBV6-2/TRBV6-3
J: TRBJ1-4
D: .
size: .
DNA: TGTGCCAGCAGCCAACAGCCTCGGGAAAAACTGTTTTTT
CDR3: CASSQQPREKLFF

V: TRBV28
J: TRBJ2-3
D: .
size: once
DNA: TGTGCCAGCAGTTCCGGGGATACAGATACGCAGTATTTT
CDR3: CASSSGDTDTQYF

V: TRBV2
J: TRBJ2-5
D: .
size: .
DNA: TGTGCCAGCAGTAGGGGCCCCATTGAGACCCAGTACTTC
CDR3: CASSRGPIETQYF

V: TRBV28
J: TRBJ1-1
D: TRBD1
size: .
DNA: TGTGCCAGCAGGGAACAGGGGGAGAACACTGAAGCTTTCTTT
CDR3: CASREQGENTEAFF

V: TRBV4-3
J: TRBJ2-3
D: TRBD2
size: .
DNA: TGCGCCAGCAGCCAAGAATCGGCGACTAGCGGGGGCACAGATACGCAGTATTTT
CDR3: CASSQESATSGGTDTQYF

V: TRBV5-1
J: TRBJ2-1
D: TRBD2
size: .
DNA: TGCGCCAGCAGCTTGGGGGGACTAGCGGGTTTCAATGAGCAGTTCTTC
CDR3: CASSLGGLAGFNEQFF

V: TRBV19
J: TRBJ1-1
D: TRBD1
size: .
DNA: TGTGCCAGTAGTACAGAGACAGGGCGGTTTGACACTGAAGCTTTCTTT
CDR3: CASSTETGRFDTEAFF

V: TRBV3-1/TRBV3-2
J: TRBJ1-2
D: TRBD1
size: .
DNA: TGTGCCAGCAGCCCAGTTACGGACAGGGGCATAGGCTACACCTTC
CDR3: CASSPVTDRGIGYTF